This TCR beta chain was observed in a study of human T cells and chemical hapten exposure (dated by TCRdb to the early 2020s). In the study overall: For sensitization, 2% DPC in acetone was applied to a 2 cm by 2 cm area of upper inner arm skin. Most of the patients in the cohort were female, and the cohort covered alopecia areata with under or over 50% scalp involvement, alopecia totalis and alopecia universalis. Patient blood was sampled pre-sensitization (week 0) and at 2, 6 and about 24 weeks after DPC sensitization. Patch testing was done on the upper back using Finn chambers containing 0.01% DPC, and results were scored after 6 days according to International Contact Dermatitis Research Group standards. Libraries were pooled for sequencing, and per-sample TCR yields varied mainly because of small differences in library volumes within the pool. This study followed changes in the peripheral blood TCR repertoire in vivo during primary and secondary sensitization of alopecia patients to the hapten diphenylcyclopropenone (DPC). Patients additionally received weekly therapeutic DPC doses to the scalp throughout the roughly 23-week study period. Approximately 28 alopecia patients provided blood for TCR sequencing at one to four time points (pre-sensitization, 2, 6 and 24 weeks). General study outcomes and caveats: The number of PT1 expanded TCRs positively correlated with patch test score, significant at thresholds 8, 16 and 32 but not 4. Expanded TCRs formed significantly more large CDR3 similarity clusters than pre-sensitization or healthy control sets, consistent with antigen-driven responses. DPC sensitization did not change how many TCRs were above 1 in 1000 frequency, and no evidence was found of alterations in global repertoire structure. All patients had alopecia, a presumed autoimmune disease, so their immune response might differ from that of healthy individuals. Repeated subsampling changed both the strength of the expansion versus patch-test correlation and the threshold at which the correlation became significant.

This clonotype occurred many times. There is no known antigen for this receptor. There are no base qualities to consult, and no much larger clone falls within one base. Library creation used RACE. TCRdb names NextSeq 500 as the instrument used. During library preparation, unique molecular identifiers were attached to individual cDNA molecules so that TCRs could be counted quantitatively and reproducibly. Both TCR alpha and TCR beta chains were sequenced from each blood RNA sample. Per the source publication's procedure: Samples had a median of approximately 93,000 TCRs, with a range from roughly 23,224 to 700,000. The Decombinator software suite was used to annotate V, J and CDR3 in the TCR reads. For PS versus PT1 abundance plots, all samples were subsampled to the same number of TCRs (28,000). Expanded TCRs were defined as absent before sensitization and observed at least eight times at the 2-week time point. TCRdb handled the public reads itself, with Q25 trimming in fastp and clone calling in MiXCR, and kept productive beta chains. A single entry per CDR3 protein holds the most common genes and DNA from its merged rows. TCRdb, not the original authors, processed these V and J calls. The sample data list around 100,000 distinct CDR3 sequences, and 9.5% to 12% of these were observed just once. The leading ten clones occupy around 3.6% of the sample.

This specimen's time point label, per the study, means: patch test 1, 2 weeks after DPC sensitization. Explained via the paper, the treatment or condition label denotes: therapeutic diphenylcyclopropenone sensitization with weekly scalp DPC. At each patch-test visit, blood was drawn before the patch test was applied. To be eligible, patients had to be aged 18 to 70, diagnosed with alopecia and judged suitable for DPC therapy, while pregnant patients were excluded. Total RNA was isolated from unfractionated whole blood collected in Tempus Blood RNA tubes. V was cut back by 0 bases and J by 7 bases, leaving a gap of 13 bases between them. The germline V gene supplies CDR1 SGHTA and CDR2 FQGNSA. From the cysteine up to the phenylalanine, the CDR3 has a length of 14 residues. Only the CDR3 DNA stays, 42 bases, in frame from base 1.

The TCR comes from a woman aged 40-49 years with alopecia areata. Some clones in this sample may be carry-over from other donors' samples. The source was whole blood, collected in connection with sensitization to the hapten diphenylcyclopropenone (DPC). The chain joins TRBV7-2 to TRBJ2-7; the D segment cannot be called with confidence. The CDR3 is CASSLAGRAEEQYF. The DNA is as follows: TGTGCCAGCAGCTTAGCCGGACGAGCCGAGGAGCAGTACTTC.